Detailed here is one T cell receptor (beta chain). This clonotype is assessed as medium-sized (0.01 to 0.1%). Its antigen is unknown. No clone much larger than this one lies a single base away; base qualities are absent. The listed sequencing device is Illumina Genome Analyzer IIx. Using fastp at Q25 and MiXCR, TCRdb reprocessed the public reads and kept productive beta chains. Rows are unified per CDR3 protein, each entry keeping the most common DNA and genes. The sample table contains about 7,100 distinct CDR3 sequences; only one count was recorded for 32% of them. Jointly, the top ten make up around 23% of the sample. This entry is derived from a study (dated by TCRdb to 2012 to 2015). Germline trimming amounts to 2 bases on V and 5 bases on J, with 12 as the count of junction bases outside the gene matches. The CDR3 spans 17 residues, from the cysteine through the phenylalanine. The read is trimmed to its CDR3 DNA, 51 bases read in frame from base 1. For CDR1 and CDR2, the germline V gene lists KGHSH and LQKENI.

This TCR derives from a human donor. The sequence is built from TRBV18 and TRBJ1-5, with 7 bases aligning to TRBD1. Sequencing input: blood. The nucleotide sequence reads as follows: TGTGCCAGCTCACCATCTATCGGCCAGGGGGAAGATCAGCCCCAGCATTTT. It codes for CASSPSIGQGEDQPQHF.